This TCR beta chain came from a study of neurological immune-mediated disorders. Over 170 million TCR-beta sequences from 15-18 subjects came out of each sequencing run. TCRdb reprocessed the 5' RACE reads via MiXCR and lists one record per CDR3 protein. The top ten clones hold approximately 7.1% of a sample with 54,000 or so distinct CDR3 sequences, 3.8% of them seen once. The CDR3 spans 13 residues. With 2 bases removed from V and 5 bases from J, the gap between germline ends came to 7 bases. This clonotype came up many times. The antigen is not known. Whole-study findings and limits: Multiple sclerosis was found to have the least TCR clonal expansion, below healthy controls, and HTLV-1-associated myelopathy the most. No expanded-clone CDR3 amino acid sequence recurred across subjects, suggesting private TCR-beta repertoires. Clinical features showed no association with the multiple sclerosis repertoire cluster, and MRI features showed none either.

This chain uses TRBV12-3 or TRBV12-4 with TRBJ1-5; D unclear. This TCR came from a man in his 60s with multiple sclerosis. The sequencing input was PBMCs. CDR3 bases: TGTGCCAGCAGTTTAAACGGGGATCAGCCCCAGCATTTT. Translation gives CASSLNGDQPQHF.